What follows describes a single T cell receptor beta chain. What it binds is not known. This sample is part of a study of cytomegalovirus exposure and HLA in healthy donors. Study-level information: For the approximately 360 genotyped donors, approximately 82% fell within the Caucasian-associated ancestry cluster. Findings and limits, study-wide: Indistinguishable V segments such as TRBV6-2 and TRBV6-3 were excluded.

Germline V CDR1 and CDR2: SGHRS, YFSETQ. Losses at the gene ends were 5 bases for V and 3 bases for J; bases not matched to a gene: 7. The CDR3 covers 16 residues. PCR primers comprised 60 Vbeta and 13 Jbeta primers. Sequencing used immunoSEQ multiplex PCR; TCRdb keeps in-frame clones, though not all of them. Of about 86,000 clones in the sample, around 70% are singletons; the top ten hold about 8%. What was sequenced was PBMCs. V usage is TRBV5-1 and J usage is TRBJ2-2; 10 bases line up with TRBD2. This receptor was obtained from a man in his sixties in good health and CMV-seronegative. The CDR3 loop is CASSKLAGTYTGELFF. CDR3 nucleotide sequence: TGCGCCAGCAGTAAACTAGCGGGAACCTACACCGGGGAGCTGTTTTTT.